One sample yielded the 7 T cell receptor beta chains listed below, sequenced in a study of STAT5B mutations in CD4+ large granular lymphocyte leukemia. The assay was immunoSEQ multiplex PCR, and TCRdb's table has in-frame clones only and misses some. The repertoire includes 32,000 or so clones, about 82% of them detected once, and roughly 4.4% sits in the top ten. The sample was CD4+ T cells from blood buffy coats. The receptors here all came from a human donor in good health.

The chain is built from TRBV9 and TRBJ1-2; tentatively, D is TRBD1 (5 bases). V was shortened by 0 bases and J by 7 bases, with 7 bases between the two germline ends. In germline, CDR1 is SGDLS, CDR2 YYNGEE. CDR3 length: 12 amino acids. The CDR3 protein is CASSVARGGYTF. The CDR3, as DNA: TGTGCCAGCAGCGTAGCTAGGGGTGGCTACACCTTC.

This chain joins TRBV6-1 and TRBJ2-7; D gene uncertain. The germline V gene has CDR1 MNHNS and CDR2 SASEGT. V lost 6 bases and J 3 bases, leaving 18 bases between the germline ends. The CDR3 sequence is 15 residues long. The chain's CDR3 is CASRRTTVTYYEQYF. In nucleotides, the CDR3 is TGTGCCAGCAGGAGGACGACCGTGACTTACTACGAGCAGTACTTC.

This chain connects TRBV5-1 to TRBJ1-2; 8 nucleotides line up with TRBD1. The CDR3 covers 13 residues. Germline-derived CDR1 and CDR2 are SGHRS and YFSETQ. V was clipped by 5 bases and J by 5 bases; unmatched bases: 5. CDR3 protein: CASSQGAGYGYTF. CDR3 DNA sequence: TGCGCCAGCAGTCAGGGGGCGGGATATGGCTACACCTTC.

This rearrangement joins TRBV7-2 to TRBJ1-2, with 7 bases lining up with TRBD1. V dropped 5 bases and J dropped 6; count of bases not matched to a gene: 6. Germline CDR1 is SGHTA and CDR2 is FQGNSA. The CDR3 runs 13 residues. CDR3 sequence reads: CASSHRDSHGYTF. In DNA, the CDR3 is TGTGCCAGCAGCCACCGGGACAGCCATGGCTACACCTTC.

The rearrangement links TRBV27 to TRBJ2-7; 14 bases line up with TRBD2. CDR3 size: 17 residues. V lost 6 bases and J lost 2; bases outside the gene matches: 9. In germline, CDR1 is MNHEY, CDR2 SMNVEV (reference sequence). The CDR3 nucleotides read TGTGCCAGCAGCGACCCGGGACTAGCGGGAGTCCCCTACGAGCAGTACTTC. Residues: CASSDPGLAGVPYEQYF.

The chain joins TRBV19 to TRBJ1-5; possible D gene TRBD1, 5 bases. The germline V gene encodes CDR1 LNHDA and CDR2 SQIVND (reference sequence). The CDR3 loop spans 15 amino acids. Trimming removed 5 bases at V and 6 bases at J, with 17 bases between. CDR3 sequence (DNA): TGTGCCAGTAGTCGTGCGGGGCAGGGAGTTCAGCCCCAGCATTTT. The encoded protein is CASSRAGQGVQPQHF.

This clone showed up just a few times. This sequence joins TRBV28 and TRBJ1-2; D not certain. V lost 2 bases and J 4 bases, leaving 11 bases between the germline ends. The CDR3 spans 14 residues. Germline V gene sequence: CDR1 MDHEN, CDR2 SYDVKM. The CDR3 coding sequence is TGTGCCAGCAGTTTAGGCGCTGAACTCTATGGCTACACCTTC. Translating gives CASSLGAELYGYTF.